These 19 T cell receptor beta chains came from one sample sequenced in a study of identical twins. TCRdb used MiXCR to reprocess the 5' RACE reads, holding one entry per CDR3 protein. Of about 900,000 distinct CDR3 sequences detected, 9% to 15% appear once; the ten largest clones hold around 1.5%. These data also formed part of another study, on yellow fever vaccine responses in identical twins.

The sample comprised PBMCs. The source is a woman between 18 and 30 years old in good health.

V is TRBV27 and J is TRBJ2-1; TRBD2 matches 7 bases. Germline CDR1 reads MNHEY; CDR2 reads SMNVEV (reference sequence). With V trimmed by 5 bases and J by 4 bases, 11 bases remained unmatched. The CDR3 spans 16 residues. In nucleotides, the CDR3 is TGTGCCAGCAGTGGGAGGGCCGAGGGTTTTTACAATGAGCAGTTCTTC. Residues: CASSGRAEGFYNEQFF.

This clonotype was observed at least ten times. This rearrangement joins TRBV4-1 to TRBJ2-3; TRBD1 or TRBD2 may be the D gene (6 bases each). Trimming removed 7 bases at V and 5 bases at J, with 19 bases between. CDR3 length equals 15 residues. Germline CDR1 is MGHRA and CDR2 is YSYEKL. The CDR3 sequence: CASTFRGGQEDTQYF. The CDR3 bases are TGCGCCAGCACCTTCAGAGGGGGGCAGGAAGATACGCAGTATTTT.

The V call is TRBV20-1, the J call TRBJ2-5, with TRBD1 as a possible D gene (6 bases). The germline CDR1 and CDR2 sequences are DFQATT and SNEGSKA (reference sequence). The CDR3 covers 14 residues. V was pared by 5 bases and J by 4 bases, with 17 bases between. CDR3 nucleotide sequence: TGCAGTGCTGGTAGCAGGGGATGGGGAGAGACCCAGTACTTC. Protein: CSAGSRGWGETQYF.

This rearrangement joins TRBV27 to TRBJ2-1; D gene ambiguous. Germline V gene sequence: CDR1 MNHEY, CDR2 SMNVEV (reference sequence). Trimming shortened V by 6 bases and J by 8 bases, and 14 bases separated the two germline ends. The CDR3 has 13 residues. The CDR3 DNA reads TGTGCCAGCAGCCTTCCCGGCGGCCATGAGCAGTTCTTC. Translation gives CASSLPGGHEQFF.

Ten or more counts support this clonotype. The chain uses TRBV20-1 and TRBJ2-7, with 7 bases that match TRBD1. V gave up 4 bases and J gave up 2 bases; unmatched junction bases: 5. The V gene's germline CDR1 is DFQATT and CDR2 SNEGSKA (reference sequence). This CDR3 is 13 amino acids long. CDR3 bases: TGCAGTGCTACAGACAGGGCCCCCTACGAGCAGTACTTC. It encodes CSATDRAPYEQYF.

This clonotype was picked up many times. The chain links TRBV5-1 to TRBJ2-1, with 10 positions matching TRBD2. This CDR3 is 15 amino acids long. From germline, CDR1 is SGHRS and CDR2 YFSETQ. Germline trimming cut 1 base from V and 8 bases from J; bases unmatched to any gene: 6. Here the CDR3 reads CASSLFQRGGDEQFF. The CDR3 region has the DNA TGCGCCAGCAGCTTGTTCCAGCGGGGGGGCGATGAGCAGTTCTTC.

This clonotype was detected only a few times. The V and J genes are TRBV20-1 and TRBJ2-1; 9 bases fit TRBD2. V lost 3 bases to trimming and J lost 3 bases; unmatched junction nucleotides: 12. The CDR3 runs 17 residues. The V gene's germline CDR1 is DFQATT and CDR2 SNEGSKA (reference sequence). The CDR3 DNA is TGCAGTGCTAGGCCCGAGGGGGCGGGGGGGTACTACAATGAGCAGTTCTTC. This encodes CSARPEGAGGYYNEQFF.

As concerns this clonotype: The germline gene is not matched at one end of the junction; a read error may be the cause. The chain links TRBV27 to TRBJ2-5; 7 bases map to TRBD2. CDR3 size: 15 residues. Germline assignment: CDR1 MNHEY and CDR2 SMNVEV (reference sequence). CDR3 sequence (DNA): TGTACCAGCAGGACGTTATCAGCGGGGATGGAGACCCAGTACTTC. Its translation: CTSRTLSAGMETQYF.

The CDR3 protein is CSARDRAVNQPQHF. CDR3 nucleotide sequence: TGCAGTGCTAGAGATCGGGCAGTCAATCAGCCCCAGCATTTT. The V and J genes are TRBV20-1 and TRBJ1-5; D gene ambiguous. This CDR3 comprises 14 residues. V was cut by 0 bases and J by 3 bases, with 9 bases left in between. Germline CDR1 DFQATT, CDR2 SNEGSKA (reference sequence).

Only a few counts were recorded for this clonotype. The chain carries TRBV20-1 and TRBJ1-1; 7 positions agree with TRBD1. This CDR3 has 17 residues. Germline CDR1 and CDR2: DFQATT and SNEGSKA (reference sequence). The V gene end was trimmed by 0 bases and the J gene end by 6 bases; junction bases not matched to a gene: 16. This CDR3 reads CSARDTPNRGSIAEAFF. The DNA for the CDR3 is TGCAGTGCTAGAGATACGCCTAACAGGGGAAGTATCGCTGAAGCTTTCTTT.

CDR3 sequence (DNA): TGTGCCAGCAGTGTCAGGGACAGGGGGCAAACTGAAGCTTTCTTT. Translation gives CASSVRDRGQTEAFF. The chain uses TRBV2 and TRBJ1-1, with 12 bases identical to TRBD1. The CDR3 has 15 residues. The V gene end was trimmed by 4 bases and the J gene end by 5 bases; junction bases not matched to a gene: 5. Germline CDR1 reads SNHLY; CDR2 reads FYNNEI.

This clonotype was seen only a few times. This chain connects TRBV2 to TRBJ2-2, with D possibly matching TRBD1 (7 bases). The CDR3 covers 16 residues. Germline V lookup: CDR1 SNHLY, CDR2 FYNNEI. V lost 8 bases and J lost 4, with 20 bases in between. DNA of the CDR3: TGTGCCAGCTACCCTCCCGGGCAGGGGGGCACCGGGGAGCTGTTTTTT. This translates into CASYPPGQGGTGELFF.

This sequence joins TRBV19 and TRBJ2-7; 9 bases agree with TRBD2. Losses at the gene ends were 4 bases for V and 4 bases for J; bases not matched to a gene: 2. The CDR3 runs to 13 residues. CDR1 and CDR2 (germline): LNHDA, SQIVND (reference sequence). The CDR3 here is CASSSGRGYEQYF. CDR3 in DNA: TGTGCCAGTAGTAGCGGGAGGGGGTACGAGCAGTACTTC.

This clonotype has just a few counts. The chain links TRBV24-1 to TRBJ2-7; 7 bases line up with TRBD1. V gave up 2 bases and J gave up 2 bases; unmatched junction bases: 2. Germline V gene sequence: CDR1 KGHDR, CDR2 SFDVKD. The CDR3 length is 14 residues. The CDR3 coding sequence is TGTGCCACCAGTGATTCGGGACAGACCTACGAGCAGTACTTC. Protein product: CATSDSGQTYEQYF.

The chain joins TRBV6-1 to TRBJ1-2; TRBD1 agrees at 8 bases. Germline assignment: CDR1 MNHNS and CDR2 SASEGT. V gave up 6 bases and J gave up 1 base; unmatched junction bases: 7. CDR3 length: 15 amino acids. The CDR3, as DNA: TGTGCCAGCAGAGCCGGGACAGGAGTTAACTATGGCTACACCTTC. Translating it yields CASRAGTGVNYGYTF.

This clonotype was seen only a few times. The V call is TRBV24-1, the J call TRBJ2-3; maybe TRBD2 (5 bases). Trimming pared 3 bases from V and 3 bases from J, leaving 6 bases between. Looked up from germline, CDR1 is KGHDR and CDR2 is SFDVKD. The CDR3 runs to 13 residues. Here the CDR3 reads CATSDQRTDTQYF. The CDR3 DNA is TGTGCCACCAGTGATCAGCGGACAGATACGCAGTATTTT.

The J gene is TRBJ2-5, the V gene TRBV7-9, with a weak D call TRBD1 (6 bases). The CDR3 consists of 14 residues. Germline lookup yields CDR1 SEHNR and CDR2 FQNEAQ (reference sequence). V lost 8 bases and J 3 bases, leaving 16 bases between the germline ends. CDR3 nucleotides: TGTGCCAGCCAAAGGGAAGGGGGAGAAGAGACCCAGTACTTC. Amino acid sequence: CASQREGGEETQYF.

This clonotype was observed a few times. The chain has TRBV2 and TRBJ2-5; no clear D. The CDR3 spans 14 residues. CDR1 SNHLY and CDR2 FYNNEI come from the germline V gene. Trimming took 2 bases from V and 0 from J, leaving 7 bases between them. Here the CDR3 reads CASSELFYQETQYF. In DNA form, the CDR3 reads TGTGCCAGCAGTGAATTGTTCTACCAAGAGACCCAGTACTTC.

The chain employs TRBV7-7 and TRBJ2-2; possible D gene TRBD2, 6 bases. Germline loops: CDR1 SSHAT, CDR2 FNYEAQ (reference sequence). CDR3 size: 15 residues. Trimming stripped 4 bases from V and 7 bases from J, with 16 bases between. DNA for the CDR3: TGTGCCAGCAGCTCTGAAGGACTATTTGGCGGGGAGCTGTTTTTT. Its protein is CASSSEGLFGGELFF.